This T cell receptor (beta chain) stems from a study of tumor and adjacent non-tumor tissue in lung cancer. Study summary: Patients were aged about 30 to 85, roughly nine men and roughly 5 women, stage I to III. General observations from the study: Higher tumor TCR diversity was associated with shorter survival.

RNA was extracted from bulk tissue without any cell sorting. Details on this clonotype: Its antigen is as yet unknown.

J was trimmed by 7 bases and V by 10 bases; bases with no gene match: 10. There are 13 residues in the CDR3. The library came from three nested PCR rounds adapted from ARM-PCR protocols. TCRdb re-analysed the multiplex PCR reads in MiXCR, keeping a single row per CDR3 protein. The top ten clones hold approximately 10% of a sample with around 79,000 distinct CDR3 sequences, roughly 72% of them seen once. This TCR came from a woman in her 40s with non-small cell lung cancer. The sample taken for sequencing was lung tumor tissue. V usage is TRBV12-3 or TRBV12-4 and J usage is TRBJ1-5, with 7 bases that match TRBD1. In DNA form, the CDR3 reads TGTGCCATCAGCTACAGGGGTAAACAGCCCCAGCATTTT. It encodes CAISYRGKQPQHF.